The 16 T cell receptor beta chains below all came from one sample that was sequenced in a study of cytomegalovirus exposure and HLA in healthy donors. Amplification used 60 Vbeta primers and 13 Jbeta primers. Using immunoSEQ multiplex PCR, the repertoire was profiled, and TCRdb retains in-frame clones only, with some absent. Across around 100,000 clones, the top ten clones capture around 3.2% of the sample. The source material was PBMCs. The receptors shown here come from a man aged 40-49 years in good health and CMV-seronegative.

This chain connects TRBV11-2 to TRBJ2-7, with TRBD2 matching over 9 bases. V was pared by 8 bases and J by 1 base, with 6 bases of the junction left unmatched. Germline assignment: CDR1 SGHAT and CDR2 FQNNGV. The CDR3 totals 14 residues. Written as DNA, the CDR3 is TGTGCCAGCCGACTAGCGGCCTTTTCCTACGAGCAGTACTTC. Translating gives CASRLAAFSYEQYF.

The CDR3 nucleotides are TGCGCCAGGCTCCCCCGTGGAGGGAGAGAGACCCAGTACTTC. Translating it yields CARLPRGGRETQYF. This rearrangement joins TRBV23-1 to TRBJ2-5; D may be TRBD2 (6 bases). TRBV23-1 counts as an open reading frame of uncertain function. V gave up 9 bases and J gave up 4 bases, with 18 bases separating them. CDR3 length: 14 amino acids.

The DNA for the CDR3 is TGTGCCAGCAGCTTAGTAGGGGCTAATGAAAAACTGTTTTTT. This codes for CASSLVGANEKLFF. The chain recombines TRBV7-8 with TRBJ1-4, with D perhaps TRBD1 (5 bases). Germline values: CDR1 SGHVS, CDR2 FQNEAQ. The V end lost 1 base, the J end lost 3 bases, and 6 bases lay between the germline ends. CDR3 length: 14 amino acids.

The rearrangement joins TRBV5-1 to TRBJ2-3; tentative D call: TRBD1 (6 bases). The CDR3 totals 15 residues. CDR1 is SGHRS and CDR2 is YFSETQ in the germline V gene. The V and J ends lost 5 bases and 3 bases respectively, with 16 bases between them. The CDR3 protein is CASRWDKVPTDTQYF. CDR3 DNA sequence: TGCGCCAGCAGATGGGACAAAGTTCCGACAGATACGCAGTATTTT. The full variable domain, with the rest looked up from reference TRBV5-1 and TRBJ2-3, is KAGVTQTPRYLIKTRGQQVTLSCSPISGHRSVSWYQQTPGQGLQFLFEYFSETQRNKGNFPGRFSGRQFSNSRSEMNVSTLELGDSALYLCASRWDKVPTDTQYFGPGTRLTVL.

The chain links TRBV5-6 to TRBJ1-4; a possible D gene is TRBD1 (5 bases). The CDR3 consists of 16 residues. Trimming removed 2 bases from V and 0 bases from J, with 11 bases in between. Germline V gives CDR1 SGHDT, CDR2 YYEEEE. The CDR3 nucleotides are TGTGCCAGCAGCTTTCGGACATCGACAACTAATGAAAAACTGTTTTTT. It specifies CASSFRTSTTNEKLFF.

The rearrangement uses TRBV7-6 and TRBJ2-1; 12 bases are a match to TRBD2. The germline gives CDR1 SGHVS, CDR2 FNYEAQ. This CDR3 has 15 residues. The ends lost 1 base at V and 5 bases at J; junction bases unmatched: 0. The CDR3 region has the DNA TGTGCCAGCAGCTTAGGACTAGCGGGAGACAATGAGCAGTTCTTC. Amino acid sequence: CASSLGLAGDNEQFF.

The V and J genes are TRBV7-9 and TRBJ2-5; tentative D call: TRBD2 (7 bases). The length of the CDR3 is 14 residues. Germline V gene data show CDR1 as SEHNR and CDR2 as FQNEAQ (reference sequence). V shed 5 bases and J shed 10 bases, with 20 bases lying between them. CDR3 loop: CASSLGGDPWVQYF. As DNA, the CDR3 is TGTGCCAGCAGCCTAGGGGGGGACCCATGGGTCCAGTACTTC.

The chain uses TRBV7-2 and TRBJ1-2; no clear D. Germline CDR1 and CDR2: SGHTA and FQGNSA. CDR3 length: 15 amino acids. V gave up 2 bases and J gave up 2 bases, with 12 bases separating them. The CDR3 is CASSLFPGSNYGYTF. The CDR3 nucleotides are TGTGCCAGCAGCTTATTCCCGGGTTCAAACTATGGCTACACCTTC.

CDR3 DNA: TGCGCCAGCAGCTTGAGGACAGGGGGTGGCTATGGCTACACCTTC. Its protein is CASSLRTGGGYGYTF. This chain uses TRBV5-1 with TRBJ1-2, with TRBD1 identical over 10 bases. The germline V gene has CDR1 SGHRS and CDR2 YFSETQ. This CDR3 is built from 15 residues. V shed 1 base and J 4 bases; nucleotides not matched to a gene: 4.

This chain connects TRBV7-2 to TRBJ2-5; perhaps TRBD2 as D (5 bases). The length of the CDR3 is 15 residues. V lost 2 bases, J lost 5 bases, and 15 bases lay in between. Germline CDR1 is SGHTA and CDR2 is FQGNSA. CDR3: CASSLMGDEMETQYF. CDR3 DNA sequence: TGTGCCAGCAGCTTAATGGGAGATGAGATGGAGACCCAGTACTTC.

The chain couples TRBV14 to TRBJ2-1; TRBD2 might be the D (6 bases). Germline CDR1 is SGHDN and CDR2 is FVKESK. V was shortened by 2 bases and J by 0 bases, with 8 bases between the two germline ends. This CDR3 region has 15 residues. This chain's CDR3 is CASSQFGSSYNEQFF. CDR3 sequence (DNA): TGTGCCAGCAGCCAATTCGGGAGCTCCTACAATGAGCAGTTCTTC.

The DNA of the CDR3 is TGTGCCAGTAAAGAGAGGAACACCGGGGAGCTGTTTTTT. It is translated as CASKERNTGELFF. The genes are TRBV7-2 and TRBJ2-2; D not certain. Trimming took off 9 bases at V and 1 base at J, with 9 bases between the two ends. The CDR3 consists of 13 residues. The V gene's germline CDR1 is SGHTA and CDR2 FQGNSA. The full variable domain, in which reference TRBV7-2 and TRBJ2-2 provide the parts outside the CDR3, is GAGVSQSPSNKVTEKGKDVELRCDPISGHTALYWYRQSLGQGLEFLIYFQGNSAPDKSGLPSDRFSAERTGGSVSTLTIQRTQQEDSAVYLCASKERNTGELFFGEGSRLTVL.

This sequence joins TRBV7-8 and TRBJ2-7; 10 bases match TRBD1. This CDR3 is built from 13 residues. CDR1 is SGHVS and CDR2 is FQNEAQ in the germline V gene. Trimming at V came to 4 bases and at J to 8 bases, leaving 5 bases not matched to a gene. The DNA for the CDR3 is TGTGCCAGCAGCTCCGAGGACAGGGGGAAGCAGTACTTC. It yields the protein CASSSEDRGKQYF.

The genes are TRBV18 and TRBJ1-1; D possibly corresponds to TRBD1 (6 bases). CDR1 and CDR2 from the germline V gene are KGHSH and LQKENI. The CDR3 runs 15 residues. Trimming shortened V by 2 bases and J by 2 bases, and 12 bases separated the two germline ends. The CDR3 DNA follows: TGTGCCAGCTCACCAGGCAGGGGCCTTAACACTGAAGCTTTCTTT. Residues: CASSPGRGLNTEAFF.

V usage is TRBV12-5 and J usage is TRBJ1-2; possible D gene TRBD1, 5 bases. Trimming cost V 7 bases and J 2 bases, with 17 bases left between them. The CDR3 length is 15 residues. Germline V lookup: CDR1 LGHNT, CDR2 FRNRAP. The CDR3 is CASALGGLGNYGYTF. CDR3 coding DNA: TGTGCTAGTGCCCTGGGGGGTCTGGGGAACTATGGCTACACCTTC. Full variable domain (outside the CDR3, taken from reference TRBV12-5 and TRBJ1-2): DARVTQTPRHKVTEMGQEVTMRCQPILGHNTVFWYRQTMMQGLELLAYFRNRAPLDDSGMPKDRFSAEMPDATLATLKIQPSEPRDSAVYFCASALGGLGNYGYTFGSGTRLTVV.

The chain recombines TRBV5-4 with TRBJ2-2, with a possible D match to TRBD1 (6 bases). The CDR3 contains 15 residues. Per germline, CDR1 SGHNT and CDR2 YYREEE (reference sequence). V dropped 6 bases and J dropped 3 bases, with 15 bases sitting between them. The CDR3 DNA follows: TGTGCCAGCAACCCTGGGGGCCTATACACCGGGGAGCTGTTTTTT. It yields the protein CASNPGGLYTGELFF. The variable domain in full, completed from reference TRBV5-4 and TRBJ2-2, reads ETGVTQSPTHLIKTRGQQVTLRCSSQSGHNTVSWYQQALGQGPQFIFQYYREEENGRGNFPPRFSGLQFPNYSSELNVNALELDDSALYLCASNPGGLYTGELFFGEGSRLTVL.